The T cell receptor (beta chain) described here comes from a study of cytomegalovirus exposure and HLA in healthy donors. This CDR3 contains 18 residues. The PCR employed 60 Vbeta primers together with 13 Jbeta primers. The repertoire was sequenced with immunoSEQ multiplex PCR; TCRdb's copy has only in-frame clones and lacks some. The table includes 130,000 to 150,000 clones, around 79% detected once. The receptor comes from a male donor in good health and CMV-seronegative. The V gene is TRBV21-1, the J gene TRBJ1-1; TRBD1 is taken as the D call from the table, unchecked against the DNA. TRBV21-1 is flagged as a pseudogene. The source material was PBMCs. The CDR3 nucleotides are TGTGCCAGCAGCAAAACCGTGGACAGGGGATTAATCGTCACTGAAGCTTTCTTT. This encodes CASSKTVDRGLIVTEAFF.